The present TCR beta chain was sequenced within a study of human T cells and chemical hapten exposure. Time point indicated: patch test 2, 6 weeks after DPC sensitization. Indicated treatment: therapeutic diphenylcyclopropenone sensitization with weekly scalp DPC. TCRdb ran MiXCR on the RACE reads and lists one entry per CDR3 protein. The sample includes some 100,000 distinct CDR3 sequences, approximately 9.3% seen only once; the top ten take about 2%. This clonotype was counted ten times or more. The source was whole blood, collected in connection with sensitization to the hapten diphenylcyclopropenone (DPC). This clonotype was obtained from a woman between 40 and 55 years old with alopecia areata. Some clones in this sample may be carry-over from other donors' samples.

CDR3 DNA sequence: TGTGCCAGCAGCACCCTCCCGGGACTAGCGGGAGGGTCGGGCAATGAGCAGTTCTTC. Amino acids: CASSTLPGLAGGSGNEQFF. The chain has TRBV7-9 and TRBJ2-1; 16 nucleotides match TRBD2. V lost 5 bases, J lost 6 bases, and 13 bases stayed unmatched. This CDR3 spans 19 amino acids. Germline V gene data show CDR1 as SEHNR and CDR2 as FQNEAQ (reference sequence).